This T cell receptor (beta chain) appears in the sequencing data of a study of blood T cell repertoires in COVID-19. Method: immunoSEQ multiplex PCR; TCRdb's copy keeps in-frame clones and lacks some. The sample lists 150,000 or so clones, roughly 90% occurring once. CDR3 length equals 14 residues. CDR1 is SNHLY and CDR2 is FYNNEI in the germline V gene. J lost 8 bases, V lost 3 bases, and 3 bases had no gene match. Input material: peripheral blood. The rearrangement joins TRBV2 to TRBJ1-4; 10 bases agree with TRBD1. This sequence was found in a man in his fifties with acute or convalescent COVID-19. The CDR3 region has the DNA TGTGCCAGCAGTGAGGACAGGGGGGTGGAAAAACTGTTTTTT. Its protein product is CASSEDRGVEKLFF.